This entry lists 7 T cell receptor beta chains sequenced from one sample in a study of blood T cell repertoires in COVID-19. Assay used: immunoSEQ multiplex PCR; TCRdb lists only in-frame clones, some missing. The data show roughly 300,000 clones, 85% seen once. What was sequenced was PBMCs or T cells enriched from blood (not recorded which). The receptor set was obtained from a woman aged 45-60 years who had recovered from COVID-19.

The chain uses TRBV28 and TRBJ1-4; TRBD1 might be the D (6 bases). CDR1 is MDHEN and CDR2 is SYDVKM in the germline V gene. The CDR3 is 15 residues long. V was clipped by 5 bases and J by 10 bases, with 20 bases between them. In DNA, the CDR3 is TGTGCCAGCAGTCAGGACAGCCCCCGTGGTGTAAAACTGTTTTTT. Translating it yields CASSQDSPRGVKLFF.

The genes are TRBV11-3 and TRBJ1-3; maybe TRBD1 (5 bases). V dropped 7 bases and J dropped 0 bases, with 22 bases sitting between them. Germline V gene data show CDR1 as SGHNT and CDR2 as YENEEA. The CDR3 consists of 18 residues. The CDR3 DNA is TGTGCCAGCACCCCAAAGGGGCCGATACTACTCTCTGGAAACACCATATATTTT. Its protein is CASTPKGPILLSGNTIYF. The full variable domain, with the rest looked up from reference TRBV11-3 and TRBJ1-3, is EAGVVQSPRYKIIEKKQPVAFWCNPISGHNTLYWYLQNLGQGPELLIRYENEEAVDDSQLPKDRFSAERLKGVDSTLKIQPAELGDSAVYLCASTPKGPILLSGNTIYFGEGSWLTVV.

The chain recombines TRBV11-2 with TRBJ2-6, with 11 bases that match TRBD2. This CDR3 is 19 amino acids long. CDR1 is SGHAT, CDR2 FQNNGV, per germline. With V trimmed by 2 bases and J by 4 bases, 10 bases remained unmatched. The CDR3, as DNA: TGTGCCAGCAGCTTACCGCCACTAGCGGGAGTGACGGGGGCCAACGTCCTGACTTTC. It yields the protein CASSLPPLAGVTGANVLTF.

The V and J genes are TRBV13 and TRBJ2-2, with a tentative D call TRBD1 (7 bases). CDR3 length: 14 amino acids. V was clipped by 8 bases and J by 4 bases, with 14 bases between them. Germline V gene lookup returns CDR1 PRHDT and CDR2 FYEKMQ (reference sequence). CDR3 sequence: CASSRGASTGELFF. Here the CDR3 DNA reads TGTGCCAGCTCCAGGGGGGCCAGCACCGGGGAGCTGTTTTTT.

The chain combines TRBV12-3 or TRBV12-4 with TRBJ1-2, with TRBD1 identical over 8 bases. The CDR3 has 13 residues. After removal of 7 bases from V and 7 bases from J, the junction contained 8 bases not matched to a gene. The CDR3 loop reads CASTPTGTGGYTF. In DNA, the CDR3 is TGTGCCAGCACCCCGACAGGGACAGGTGGCTACACCTTC.

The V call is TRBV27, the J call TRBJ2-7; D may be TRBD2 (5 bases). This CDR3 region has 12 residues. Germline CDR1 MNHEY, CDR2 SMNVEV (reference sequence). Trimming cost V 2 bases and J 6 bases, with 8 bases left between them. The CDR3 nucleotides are TGTGCCAGCAGTTTAGGGAGTGGCGAGCAGTACTTC. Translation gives CASSLGSGEQYF.

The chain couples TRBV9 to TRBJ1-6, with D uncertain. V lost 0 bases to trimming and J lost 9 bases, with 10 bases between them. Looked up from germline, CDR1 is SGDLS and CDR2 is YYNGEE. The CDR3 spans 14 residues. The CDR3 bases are TGTGCCAGCAGCGTAGAGCTCTGGAGTTCACCCCTCCACTTT. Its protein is CASSVELWSSPLHF. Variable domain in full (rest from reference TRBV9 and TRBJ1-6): DSGVTQTPKHLITATGQRVTLRCSPRSGDLSVYWYQQSLDQGLQFLIQYYNGEERAKGNILERFSAQQFPDLHSELNLSSLELGDSALYFCASSVELWSSPLHFGNGTRLTVT.